A selection of T cell receptor beta chains follows, all from one sample in a study of blood T cell repertoires in COVID-19. Sequenced by immunoSEQ multiplex PCR; TCRdb stores in-frame clones only, minus some. The sample yields 52,000 or so clones, nearly 85% seen once. The sample was peripheral blood. Every receptor here comes from a middle-aged man with acute or convalescent COVID-19. CDR3s include the opening cysteine and the closing phenylalanine or tryptophan. A D gene is named only where the DNA matches it firmly. Size is stated for part of the rows, as once, few or many counts, or as a class when the clone is expanded.

size | J | D | V | DNA | CDR3
NA | TRBJ2-6 | NA | TRBV5-1 | TGCGCCAGCAGCTTTGAGAGCTCTGGGGCCAACGTCCTGACTTTC | CASSFESSGANVLTF
NA | TRBJ1-2 | TRBD1 | TRBV4-1 | TGCGCCAGCAGCCCAGGATGGGGCACAGGGGCTCATGGTGGCTACACCTTC | CASSPGWGTGAHGGYTF
NA | TRBJ2-5 | TRBD1 | TRBV7-8 | TGTGCCAGCAGCATCCGGGACAGGGTAAAGACCCAGTACTTC | CASSIRDRVKTQYF
NA | TRBJ1-4 | TRBD1 | TRBV7-8 | TGTGCCACAAACGACAGGGCCCGTCCTAATGAAAAACTGTTTTTT | CATNDRARPNEKLFF
NA | TRBJ1-2 | TRBD1 | TRBV2 | TGTGCCAGCCAATTTGGGACAGAGCGACACACCTTC | CASQFGTERHTF
NA | TRBJ1-1 | TRBD1 | TRBV5-1 | TGCGCCAGCAGCCGCGGGACAGCCCCCGAAGCTTTCTTT | CASSRGTAPEAFF
NA | TRBJ2-5 | TRBD2 | TRBV5-1 | TGCGCCAGCAGCTTGACTAGCGGGAAAGAGACCCAGTACTTC | CASSLTSGKETQYF
NA | TRBJ2-7 | NA | TRBV7-2 | TGTGCCAGCAGCTTAGCCCAGGGTCCCTACGAGCAGTACTTC | CASSLAQGPYEQYF
NA | TRBJ2-2 | NA | TRBV11-3 | TGTGCCAGCAGCTTAACCCTCCAGGGATCCGGGGAGCTGTTTTTT | CASSLTLQGSGELFF
NA | TRBJ2-7 | TRBD2 | TRBV2 | TGTGCCAGCAGTACTAGCGGGAGGTGGTACGAGCAGTACTTC | CASSTSGRWYEQYF
once | TRBJ2-4 | NA | TRBV6-5 | TGTGCCAGCAGTTCGCCTAGTGAAAACATTCAGTACTTC | CASSSPSENIQYF
NA | TRBJ1-1 | NA | TRBV19 | TGTGCCAGTAGTATGCGAGGGGCTACAGGGAGAGCTTTCTTT | CASSMRGATGRAFF
few | TRBJ1-3 | NA | TRBV3-1/TRBV3-2 | TGTGCCAGCAGCCAAGGTCGGCGCTCGGAGGGAAACACCATATATTTT | CASSQGRRSEGNTIYF
NA | TRBJ1-3 | NA | TRBV6-1 | TGTGCCAGCAGTGAAGGTTTGAGGGCCTCTGGAAACACCATATATTTT | CASSEGLRASGNTIYF
NA | TRBJ1-5 | TRBD1 | TRBV5-8 | TGTGCCAGCAGCAAGGGGACAGGGATTAGCAATCAGCCCCAGCATTTT | CASSKGTGISNQPQHF
NA | TRBJ1-1 | TRBD1 | TRBV27 | TGTGCCAGCAGTTACAGGGGTTCGTGGGAAGCTTTCTTT | CASSYRGSWEAFF
few | TRBJ1-1 | TRBD1 | TRBV13 | TGTGCCAGCAGCTTATGGGGACAGACAATTGAAGCTTTCTTT | CASSLWGQTIEAFF
NA | TRBJ2-7 | TRBD1 | TRBV3-1/TRBV3-2 | TGTGCCAGCAGCCATGGGACAGGGGTTTCAGTCTACGAGCAGTACTTC | CASSHGTGVSVYEQYF
NA | TRBJ2-2 | NA | TRBV3-1/TRBV3-2 | TGTGCCAGCAGCCAGTACGGAGGGGGCCAACGGGAGCTGTTTTTT | CASSQYGGGQRELFF
NA | TRBJ2-1 | NA | TRBV24-1 | TGTGCCACCCGCGGGTCCCTATACAATGAGCAGTTCTTC | CATRGSLYNEQFF
NA | TRBJ2-2 | NA | TRBV19 | TGTGCCAGTAGTATATCAGGGGCCACCGGGGAGCTGTTTTTT | CASSISGATGELFF
few | TRBJ2-7 | NA | TRBV15 | TGTGCCACCAGCAGAGAATTGGGCCCCTCCTACGAGCAGTACTTC | CATSRELGPSYEQYF
once | TRBJ1-1 | NA | TRBV30 | TGTGCCTGCGGCCCGTTGAGGGCTGAAGCTTTCTTT | CACGPLRAEAFF
many | TRBJ2-1 | TRBD2 | TRBV19 | TGTGCCAGTAGTTTACTAGCGGGGAGAAACTCCTACAATGAGCAGTTCTTC | CASSLLAGRNSYNEQFF
few | TRBJ1-2 | NA | TRBV9 | TGTGCCAGCAGCGTAACAGGCAACTATGGCTACACCTTC | CASSVTGNYGYTF
NA | TRBJ2-3 | TRBD2 | TRBV12-3/TRBV12-4 | TGTGCCAGCAGTTTAAGACTAGCTACGCAGTATTTT | CASSLRLATQYF
NA | TRBJ1-2 | TRBD1 | TRBV19 | TGTGCCAGTACCCTCGGACAGGGGGCTGGAAATGGCTACACCTTC | CASTLGQGAGNGYTF
NA | TRBJ2-1 | NA | TRBV10-3 | TGTGCCATCAGTGGTCAGGGGCGCCTCACCTACAATGAGCAGTTCTTC | CAISGQGRLTYNEQFF
few | TRBJ1-5 | NA | TRBV7-9 | TGTGCCAGCAGCTTAAAAACCGCCACGGGGAGTCAGCCCCAGCATTTT | CASSLKTATGSQPQHF
NA | TRBJ1-2 | TRBD1 | TRBV6-2/TRBV6-3 | TGTGCCAGCAGTTACCCTGATGGGACCAGGACAGGGAGAGATGGCTACACCTTC | CASSYPDGTRTGRDGYTF
few | TRBJ1-2 | NA | TRBV12-3/TRBV12-4 | TGTGCCAGCAGCCGGGATAATCGAGGCTACACCTTC | CASSRDNRGYTF
NA | TRBJ2-2 | NA | TRBV5-8 | TGTGCCAGCCCTATTTTAGCGTCTCACACCGGGGAGCTGTTTTTT | CASPILASHTGELFF
NA | TRBJ1-1 | TRBD1 | TRBV12-3/TRBV12-4 | TGTGCCAGCAGTCTACAGGGGGGGGCTGAAGCTTTCTTT | CASSLQGGAEAFF
NA | TRBJ1-4 | TRBD1 | TRBV10-3 | TGTGCCATCAGTGCCAGACAGGGGGAGGAGAAACTGTTTTTT | CAISARQGEEKLFF
NA | TRBJ2-1 | TRBD1 | TRBV9 | TGTGCCAGTGGCAGGGACAGGGAATATGAGCAGTTCTTC | CASGRDREYEQFF
NA | TRBJ2-2 | TRBD1 | TRBV9 | TGTGCCAGCAGCGTCTCCTTCGGGACAGGGGACACCGGGGAGCTGTTTTTT | CASSVSFGTGDTGELFF
NA | TRBJ2-1 | TRBD2 | TRBV7-9 | TGTGCCAGCAGCTTACCCCCGAGGCTAGCGGGGGGCCGGGGTGAGCAGTTCTTC | CASSLPPRLAGGRGEQFF
few | TRBJ2-7 | TRBD2 | TRBV9 | TGTGCCAGCAGCGTAGGGACTAGGCCCTCCGACGAGCAGTACTTC | CASSVGTRPSDEQYF
once | TRBJ2-7 | NA | TRBV7-6 | TGTGCCAGCAGCTTAGTGGTAGCAGCCGAGCAGTACTTC | CASSLVVAAEQYF
few | TRBJ2-2 | TRBD2 | TRBV2 | TGTGCCAGCACCGCGAACCCTCGCGGGAGGGCGGGCGGGGAGCTGTTTTTT | CASTANPRGRAGGELFF
once | TRBJ1-4 | NA | TRBV6-1 | TGTGCCAGCAGTGAACTTGGACAGCTGTTTGAAAAACTGTTTTTT | CASSELGQLFEKLFF
NA | TRBJ2-1 | TRBD2 | TRBV24-1 | TGTGCCACCAGTGATTTCGCCGGGACTAGCGGGTCGTGGTCCTACAATGAGCAGTTCTTC | CATSDFAGTSGSWSYNEQFF
NA | TRBJ1-2 | NA | TRBV10-2 | TGCGCCAGCAGACGGGACACAGCTAACTATGGCTACACCTTC | CASRRDTANYGYTF